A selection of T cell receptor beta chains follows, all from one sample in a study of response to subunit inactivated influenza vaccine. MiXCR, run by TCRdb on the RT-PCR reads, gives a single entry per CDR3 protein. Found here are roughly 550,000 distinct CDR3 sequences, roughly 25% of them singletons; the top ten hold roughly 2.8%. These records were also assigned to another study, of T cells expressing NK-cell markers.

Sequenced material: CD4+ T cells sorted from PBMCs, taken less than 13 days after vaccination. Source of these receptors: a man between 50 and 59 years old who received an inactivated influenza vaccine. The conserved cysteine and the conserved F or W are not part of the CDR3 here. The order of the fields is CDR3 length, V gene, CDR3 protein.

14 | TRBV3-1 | ASLTGTGGFQYGYT
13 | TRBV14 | ASSPWSQGAFEQF
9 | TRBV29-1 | SVGTAGEQY
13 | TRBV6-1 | ASNRLAGRTGELF
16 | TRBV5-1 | ASSLRGSGNVFYNEQF
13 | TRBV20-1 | SALTGAPSTDTQY
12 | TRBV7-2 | ASSLRGERYGYT
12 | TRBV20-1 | SARELTRFQEQY
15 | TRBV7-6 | ASSLVWGGVLSGELF
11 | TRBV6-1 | ASSTPRSYEQY
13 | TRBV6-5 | ASRQGSSGTDTQY
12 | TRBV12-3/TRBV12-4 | ASSLAYGGTEAF